This TCR beta chain was documented in a study of blood T cells in healthy people across ages. Overall study results and limits: Naive and antigen-experienced cells could not be conclusively compared, given unsorted PBMCs. It was held that the diversity estimates obtained from one million T cells were underestimates.

Germline loops: CDR1 ENHRY, CDR2 SYGVKD. CDR3 size: 13 residues. Deletions cut 8 bases from V and 0 bases from J, with 8 bases between. Remarks on this clonotype: Its antigen is not known.

In each sample, at least 6.5 million PBMCs were isolated. Using a J-beta primer mix together with a sample-barcoded 5' primer, a second PCR was run for roughly 7 to 11 cycles. Template switching added a 12-random-nucleotide identifier to every cDNA molecule. One entry per CDR3 protein results from TCRdb running MiXCR on the 5' RACE reads. This sample has roughly 1,700,000 distinct CDR3 sequences, with approximately 30% found just once. This clonotype originated in a woman aged 25 to 45 in good health. V and J are TRBV10-3 and TRBJ2-1, with a tentative D call TRBD2 (6 bases). Sample: blood. This CDR3 is CAISGDSYNEQFF. In DNA form, the CDR3 reads TGTGCCATCTCGGGGGACTCCTACAATGAGCAGTTCTTC.